Sequencing of this T cell receptor beta chain was carried out in a study of blood T cell repertoires in COVID-19 (dated by TCRdb to 2020 to 2021). Regarding the study in general: Collaborator samples came from the United States, Italy and Spain and covered acute and convalescent phases of COVID-19. The samples were drawn from the first 160 participants of the ongoing ImmuneRACE study and from 950 to 1,500 subjects provided by 6 global collaborators. The prospective study material was composed of cDNA or gDNA derived from T cells, B-cell-depleted T cells, or PBMCs. The repertoires were made available in a free public database intended to serve as a resource for research on the immune response to SARS-CoV-2. Sample metadata almost always included a de-identified subject ID, COVID-19 status, age in years and sex. Where available, HLA class I and class II types were obtained from metadata supplied by the sample provider rather than from assay-based typing. Deeply sampled blood TCRbeta repertoires from subjects exposed to, actively infected with, or recovered from COVID-19 were included in the dataset.

With respect to this clone: Its antigen remains unidentified. No base-level quality is on record; no much larger clone is a single base apart.

TCRbeta CDR3 regions were amplified from genomic DNA by means of the immunoSEQ Assay, a bias-controlled multiplex PCR. The authors' pipeline ran thus. Nucleated cell counts per sample were estimated from amplification of reference gene primers within the assay. Sequence reads were collapsed and filtered to measure the absolute abundance of every unique TCRbeta CDR3 rearrangement. For each sample, productive Simpson clonality was calculated as the square root of Simpson's diversity index across productive rearrangements. TCRdb retrieved this table from immuneACCESS and kept in-frame rearrangements only. Not all clones are present; in checked studies, unresolved V genes account for under half, and no reason is known for the remainder. That table furnishes V, J and clone size, whereas the DNA furnished D and trimming. The sample table records about 280,000 clones; 87% of these occur just once. The top ten hold 2% to 2.5% of the sample.

Another Seattle source contributed samples from volunteer blood donors who had recovered from COVID-19. Whole blood was collected in K2EDTA tubes by collaborating institutions according to the institutions' own protocols. Collaborator samples were shipped for TCRbeta analysis as frozen whole blood, isolated PBMCs, or DNA extracted from either sample type. Summary of the overall study and its limitations: The quantity of clinical and demographic metadata differed by source and by participant and was supplied without curation.

Reading from cysteine to phenylalanine, the CDR3 counts 15 amino acids. Here the CDR3 DNA is all that survives: 45 bases in frame from base 1. CDR1 and CDR2, looked up from the germline V gene, are LGHNT and FRNRAP. V ends up 5 bases short and J 2 bases short, with an unmatched junction base count of 5. This clonotype was sampled from a woman aged 50 to 60 who had recovered from COVID-19. The V and J genes are TRBV12-5 and TRBJ2-1; 8 middle bases align to TRBD2. Sequenced material: peripheral blood. The nucleotide sequence is given as TGTGCTAGTGGTCTCTCGGGGGGGGCCTACAATGAGCAGTTCTTC. Its amino acids are CASGLSGGAYNEQFF.